The source of this TCR beta chain is a study of T cell changes during pregnancy in multiple sclerosis. CDR3 length: 18 amino acids. The V and J ends lost 3 bases and 2 bases respectively, with 23 bases between them. The V gene's germline CDR1 is SGHAT and CDR2 FQNNGV. Assay: immunoSEQ multiplex PCR; the TCRdb copy retains only in-frame clones and omits some. Of 14,000 to 15,000 clones listed, 65% to 90% were seen once; the top ten hold around 19%. Sequencing was performed on CD8+ T cells from peripheral blood mononuclear cells, taken in the first trimester of pregnancy. V usage is TRBV11-2 and J usage is TRBJ2-7, with D possibly TRBD2 on 6 matching bases. This sequence originates from a female donor with multiple sclerosis, enrolled in a pregnancy study. The CDR3 loop reads CASSFHKSKGASAYEQYF. The CDR3 DNA is TGTGCCAGCAGCTTCCACAAGAGCAAGGGTGCTAGCGCCTACGAGCAGTACTTC. Based on the CDR3 plus reference TRBV11-2 and TRBJ2-7, the full variable domain is EAGVAQSPRYKIIEKRQSVAFWCNPISGHATLYWYQQILGQGPKLLIQFQNNGVVDDSQLPKDRFSAERLKGVDSTLKIQPAKLEDSAVYLCASSFHKSKGASAYEQYFGPGTRLTVT.